The 20 T cell receptor beta chains in this list originate from one sample, sequenced in a study of molecular identifiers for immune sequencing clone quantification. TCRdb reanalysed the PCR reads using MiXCR and keeps one entry per CDR3 protein. Of about 320,000 distinct CDR3 sequences in the sample, 20% to 25% were seen once. Sequencing input: naive CD8+ T cells from blood, with Jurkat cell RNA spiked in. Subset given: FACS-sorted CD8+CD4-CCR7+CD45RA+ naive T cells. These receptors were taken from a human donor in good health. Some libraries in this study had Jurkat cell RNA spiked in.

V usage is TRBV27 and J usage is TRBJ2-7, with D possibly being TRBD1 (5 bases). The CDR3 loop spans 14 amino acids. Trimming left V 3 bases short and J 4 bases short, with 13 bases between. CDR1 is MNHEY and CDR2 is SMNVEV in the germline V gene (reference sequence). CDR3 nucleotide sequence: TGTGCCAGCAGTTTTAGGCAGGGTGGATACGAGCAGTACTTC. This codes for CASSFRQGGYEQYF.

This chain links TRBV27 with TRBJ2-2, with 8 bases lining up with TRBD2. CDR1 and CDR2 from the germline V gene are MNHEY and SMNVEV (reference sequence). V gave up 2 bases and J gave up 6 bases; unmatched junction bases: 11. This CDR3 region has 17 residues. This chain's CDR3 is CASSLTGLAGISGELFF. The CDR3 DNA reads as TGTGCCAGCAGTTTAACAGGTCTAGCGGGTATATCCGGGGAGCTGTTTTTT.

This clonotype came up many times. The V gene is TRBV7-9, the J gene TRBJ2-5, with 9 positions matching TRBD1. Per the germline V gene, CDR1 is SEHNR and CDR2 is FQNEAQ (reference sequence). The CDR3 spans 17 residues. Trimming took 5 bases from V and 2 from J; bases not matched to a gene: 12. For the CDR3, the DNA is TGTGCCAGCAGCCCGGGGGGACAGGGAGCTATTCAAGAGACCCAGTACTTC. Its translation is CASSPGGQGAIQETQYF. Full variable domain (rest looked up from reference TRBV7-9 and TRBJ2-5): DTGVSQNPRHKITKRGQNVTFRCDPISEHNRLYWYRQTLGQGPEFLTYFQNEAQLEKSRLLSDRFSAERPKGSFSTLEIQRTEQGDSAMYLCASSPGGQGAIQETQYFGPGTRLLVL.

This clonotype has more than one count but fewer than ten. The chain uses TRBV9 and TRBJ1-5, with D unclear. V was clipped by 3 bases and J by 0 bases, with 13 bases between them. The CDR3 extends over 16 amino acids. The germline gives CDR1 SGDLS, CDR2 YYNGEE. CDR3 coding DNA: TGTGCCAGCAGCGCGGATGGGGTTAATAGCAATCAGCCCCAGCATTTT. Translating it yields CASSADGVNSNQPQHF.

A remark on this clonotype: It may be a read error: a sequence one base away is much more abundant. The chain employs TRBV5-8 and TRBJ2-4; D uncertain. Germline V gene sequence: CDR1 SGHTS, CDR2 YDEGEE. The CDR3 runs 13 residues. The CDR3 protein is CASSLVSRNIRYF. The CDR3, as DNA: TGTGCCAGCAGCTTAGTTTCGCGAAACATTCGGTACTTC.

The J gene is TRBJ2-1, the V gene TRBV11-2; 7 bases are a match to TRBD2. Germline loops: CDR1 SGHAT, CDR2 FQNNGV. V shed 4 bases and J 0 bases; nucleotides not matched to a gene: 15. CDR3 size: 19 residues. This chain's CDR3 is CASSSGAVVAGDSYNEQFF. The CDR3 region has the DNA TGTGCCAGCAGCTCGGGCGCGGTGGTGGCGGGAGACTCCTACAATGAGCAGTTCTTC.

Comment on this clonotype: One end of the junction is discordant with germline, which a read error may explain. This rearrangement joins TRBV5-6 to TRBJ2-5, with D unclear. Germline assignment: CDR1 SGHDT and CDR2 YYEEEE. This CDR3 is 15 amino acids long. The chain's CDR3 is CASSLYSSLPETRCF. As DNA, the CDR3 is TGTGCCAGCAGCTTGTATTCAAGTCTTCCCGAGACCCGGTGCTTC. The full variable domain, rest sourced from reference TRBV5-6 and TRBJ2-5, is DAGVTQSPTHLIKTRGQQVTLRCSPKSGHDTVSWYQQALGQGPQFIFQYYEEEERQRGNFPDRFSGHQFPNYSSELNVNALLLGDSALYLCASSLYSSLPETRCFGPGTRLLVL.

In its sample, this clonotype was seen many times. The rearrangement links TRBV29-1 to TRBJ2-2, with D uncertain. The CDR3 is made up of 12 amino acids. V gave up 7 bases and J gave up 1 base, with 7 bases separating them. CDR1 SQVTM and CDR2 ANQGSEA come from the germline V gene. The DNA of the CDR3 is TGCAGCGCCTTGAGGAACACCGGGGAGCTGTTTTTT. Its translation is CSALRNTGELFF.

This rearrangement joins TRBV19 to TRBJ2-3, with TRBD1 matching 8 bases. Germline assignment: CDR1 LNHDA and CDR2 SQIVND (reference sequence). The CDR3 has 20 residues. The V gene end was trimmed by 4 bases and the J gene end by 2 bases; junction bases not matched to a gene: 20. The CDR3 nucleotides read TGTGCCAGTAGTAGACCCTCCGGGACAGGTCGATTTGGGATCACAGATACGCAGTATTTT. Translated, it gives CASSRPSGTGRFGITDTQYF.

The J gene is TRBJ2-1, the V gene TRBV7-8; D is undetermined. CDR1 is SGHVS, CDR2 FQNEAQ, per germline. V lost 5 bases and J lost 5, with 7 bases in between. This CDR3 has 12 residues. CDR3 in DNA: TGTGCCAGCAGCGGTGGTCACAATGAGCAGTTCTTC. Protein product: CASSGGHNEQFF.

Comments on this clonotype: A read error may be the cause here, since a much bigger clone is one base away. This chain uses TRBV13 with TRBJ1-1, with 8 bases that match TRBD1. CDR3 size: 13 residues. The J segment lost 4 bases and the V segment lost 8 bases, leaving 6 bases of the junction unmatched. From germline, CDR1 is PRHDT and CDR2 FYEKMQ (reference sequence). The CDR3 sequence: CASGHTGGTEAFF. As DNA, the CDR3 is TGTGCCAGCGGCCATACAGGGGGCACTGAAGCTTTCTTT.

CDR3 sequence: CSAQTGVAEAFF. The CDR3 nucleotides are TGCAGCGCTCAGACAGGGGTAGCTGAAGCTTTCTTT. The gene calls are TRBV29-1 and TRBJ1-1; 8 bases match TRBD1. The trim removed 7 bases at V and 6 bases at J, leaving 7 bases unmatched. The CDR3 runs 12 residues. CDR1 is SQVTM, CDR2 ANQGSEA, per germline.

Many counts were recorded for this clonotype. The J gene is TRBJ2-7, the V gene TRBV3-1; TRBD2 is a possible D gene (5 bases). In germline, CDR1 is LGHDT, CDR2 YNNKEL (reference sequence). CDR3 length equals 13 residues. V gave up 4 bases and J gave up 4 bases, with 11 bases separating them. The CDR3 loop is CASSPGVPYEQYF. Written as DNA, the CDR3 is TGTGCCAGCAGCCCCGGGGTACCTTACGAGCAGTACTTC.

V is TRBV7-9 and J is TRBJ2-3; D perhaps matches TRBD1 (7 bases). Per the germline V gene, CDR1 is SEHNR and CDR2 is FQNEAQ (reference sequence). Trimming stripped 8 bases from V and 2 bases from J, with 17 bases between. The CDR3 has 15 residues. The CDR3 loop reads CASGQPRGATDTQYF. CDR3 DNA: TGTGCCAGCGGCCAACCCAGGGGGGCCACAGATACGCAGTATTTT.

To note about this clonotype: This CDR3 fails to terminate in the conserved phenylalanine or tryptophan, so it likely reflects a read error. The chain recombines TRBV5-4 with TRBJ2-5; 8 bases are shared with TRBD2. The germline V gene encodes CDR1 SGHNT and CDR2 YYREEE (reference sequence). Trimming removed 0 bases from V and 3 bases from J; junction bases left unmatched: 1. CDR3 length: 14 residues. CDR3 sequence: CASSLAGGEETQYS. CDR3 DNA: TGTGCCAGCAGCTTGGCCGGGGGGGAAGAGACCCAGTACTCC.

This clonotype was counted ten times or more. The chain recombines TRBV12-3 or TRBV12-4 with TRBJ2-1; 8 bases are a match to TRBD2. The CDR3 runs 19 residues. J gave up 5 bases and V 5 bases, and 20 bases lay outside the gene matches. The CDR3 spells CASSNGAALAESPDNEQFF. CDR3 nucleotides: TGTGCCAGCAGTAACGGGGCTGCACTAGCGGAAAGCCCAGACAATGAGCAGTTCTTC.

Regarding this clonotype: A clone one base away is much larger, so this may be a read error. The CDR3: CACSSDIISGQPQHF. In DNA form, the CDR3 reads TGTGCCTGCAGCTCCGATATAATTAGCGGGCAGCCCCAGCATTTT. The V gene is TRBV7-9, the J gene TRBJ1-5; D ambiguous. Germline V gene lookup returns CDR1 SEHNR and CDR2 FQNEAQ (reference sequence). The CDR3 contains 15 residues.

Many counts were recorded for this clonotype. The CDR3 nucleotides read TGTGCCAGCAGCTTAGAGTTACCCTACGAGCAGTACTTC. This codes for CASSLELPYEQYF. V and J are TRBV11-2 and TRBJ2-7; D unclear. The CDR3 contains 13 residues. Trimming removed 0 bases at V and 2 bases at J, with 5 bases between. Germline loops: CDR1 SGHAT, CDR2 FQNNGV.

This clonotype has a count of ten or more. J is TRBJ2-7 and V is TRBV7-2; 7 nucleotides agree with TRBD2. The germline CDR1 and CDR2 sequences are SGHTA and FQGNSA. The trim removed 5 bases at V and 2 bases at J, leaving 6 bases unmatched. This CDR3 is 14 amino acids long. The CDR3 region is CASSPFGGAYEQYF. Written as DNA, the CDR3 is TGTGCCAGCAGCCCGTTTGGGGGGGCCTACGAGCAGTACTTC.

This clonotype was seen ten or more times. Here the CDR3 reads CASSSRDGGLQETQYF. DNA of the CDR3: TGTGCCAGCAGCTCTCGAGACGGGGGCCTTCAAGAGACCCAGTACTTC. J is TRBJ2-5 and V is TRBV11-2, with D possibly being TRBD1 or TRBD2 (6 bases each). V shed 4 bases and J shed 2 bases, with 17 bases lying between them. Germline CDR1 SGHAT, CDR2 FQNNGV. CDR3 size: 16 residues.